The 3 T cell receptor beta chains given below trace back to one sample, sequenced in a study of early T cells in non-severe SARS-CoV-2 infection. TCRdb re-called the 5' RACE reads with MiXCR, one entry per CDR3 protein. The sample shows roughly 75,000 distinct CDR3 sequences, less than 20% of them seen only once. Sequencing was performed on whole blood. The receptors stem from an adult who was a healthcare worker with PCR-confirmed SARS-CoV-2 infection or an uninfected control (not recorded which).

This clonotype has at least ten counts. CDR3 nucleotide sequence: TGCAGTGCTAGGAAGACAGGGGTGAACACTGAAGCTTTCTTT. Its protein is CSARKTGVNTEAFF. The gene calls are TRBV20-1 and TRBJ1-1, with 8 bases fitting TRBD1. The CDR3 sequence is 14 residues long. The trim removed 3 bases at V and 0 bases at J, leaving 3 bases unmatched. Germline V gene sequence: CDR1 DFQATT, CDR2 SNEGSKA (reference sequence).

The gene calls are TRBV6-5 and TRBJ1-4; possibly TRBD1 for D (5 bases). This CDR3 spans 14 amino acids. V was cut by 5 bases and J by 7 bases, with 14 bases left in between. Germline V gene lookup returns CDR1 MNHEY and CDR2 SVGAGI. The CDR3: CASSSQGGSEKLFF. CDR3 in DNA: TGTGCCAGCAGTAGCCAGGGTGGAAGTGAAAAACTGTTTTTT.

This clonotype was seen more than once but under ten times. The CDR3, as DNA: TGTGCCAGCAGTTACGTTGTAGCCCCTCAAGAGACCCAGTACTTC. Translating gives CASSYVVAPQETQYF. The chain employs TRBV6-5 and TRBJ2-5; the D is unclear. The CDR3 totals 15 residues. Germline V gene data show CDR1 as MNHEY and CDR2 as SVGAGI. V lost 2 bases, J lost 2 bases, and 12 bases lay in between.